One T cell receptor (beta chain) is described in this entry. V lost 2 bases and J lost 8, with 9 bases in between. The CDR3 is 12 amino acids. Germline CDR1 reads MNHEY; CDR2 reads SVGAGI. TCRdb ran MiXCR on the RT-PCR reads and lists one entry per CDR3 protein. This sample has approximately 720,000 distinct CDR3 sequences, with 11% to 15% found just once. The sample consisted of memory CD4+ T cells from blood. This clonotype originated in a female donor in good health, serving as a healthy control. The V call is TRBV6-5, the J call TRBJ1-2; D is perhaps TRBD1 (5 bases). CDR3 amino acids: CASSYTNRGYTF. CDR3 bases: TGTGCCAGCAGTTACACAAACAGGGGCTACACCTTC.